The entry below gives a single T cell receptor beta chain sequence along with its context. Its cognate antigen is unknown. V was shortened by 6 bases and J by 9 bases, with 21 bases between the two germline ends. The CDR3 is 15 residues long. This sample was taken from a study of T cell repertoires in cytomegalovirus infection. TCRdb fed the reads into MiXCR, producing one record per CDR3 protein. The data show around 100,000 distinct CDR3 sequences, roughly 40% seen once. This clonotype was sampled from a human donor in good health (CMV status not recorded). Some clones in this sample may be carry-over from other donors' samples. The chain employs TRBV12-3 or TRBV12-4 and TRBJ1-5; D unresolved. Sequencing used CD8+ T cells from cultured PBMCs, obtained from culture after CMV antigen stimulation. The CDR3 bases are TGTGCCAGCAGCTCCGGGAACAACATCCTTGGGCCCCAGCATTTT. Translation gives CASSSGNNILGPQHF.